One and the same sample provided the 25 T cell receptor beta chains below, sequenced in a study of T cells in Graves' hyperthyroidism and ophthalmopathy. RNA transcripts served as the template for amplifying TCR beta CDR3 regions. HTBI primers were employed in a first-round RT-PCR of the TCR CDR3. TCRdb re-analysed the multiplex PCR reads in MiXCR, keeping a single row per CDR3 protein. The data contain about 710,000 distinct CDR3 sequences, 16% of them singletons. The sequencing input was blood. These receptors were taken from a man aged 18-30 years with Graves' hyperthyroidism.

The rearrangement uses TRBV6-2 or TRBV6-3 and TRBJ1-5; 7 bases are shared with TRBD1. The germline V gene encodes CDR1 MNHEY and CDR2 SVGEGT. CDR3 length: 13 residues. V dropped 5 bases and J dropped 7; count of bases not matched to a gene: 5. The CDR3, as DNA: TGTGCCAGCAGTGACAGGGTGAGGCAGCCCCAGCATTTT. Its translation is CASSDRVRQPQHF.

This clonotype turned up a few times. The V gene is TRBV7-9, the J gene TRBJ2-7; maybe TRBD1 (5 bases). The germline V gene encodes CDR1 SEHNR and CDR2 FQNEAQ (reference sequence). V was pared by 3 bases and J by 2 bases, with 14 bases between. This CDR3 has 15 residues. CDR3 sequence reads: CASSFVAGQTYEQYF. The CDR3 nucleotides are TGTGCCAGCAGCTTCGTGGCAGGACAAACCTACGAGCAGTACTTC. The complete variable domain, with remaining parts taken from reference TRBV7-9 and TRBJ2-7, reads DTGVSQNPRHKITKRGQNVTFRCDPISEHNRLYWYRQTLGQGPEFLTYFQNEAQLEKSRLLSDRFSAERPKGSFSTLEIQRTEQGDSAMYLCASSFVAGQTYEQYFGPGTRLTVT.

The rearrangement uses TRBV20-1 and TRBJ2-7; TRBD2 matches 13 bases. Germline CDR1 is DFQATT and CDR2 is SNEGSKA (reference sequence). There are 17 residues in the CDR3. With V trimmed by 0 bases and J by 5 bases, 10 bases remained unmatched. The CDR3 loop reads CSARDALGLAGENEQYF. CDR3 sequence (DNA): TGCAGTGCTAGAGACGCCCTCGGACTAGCGGGAGAGAACGAGCAGTACTTC.

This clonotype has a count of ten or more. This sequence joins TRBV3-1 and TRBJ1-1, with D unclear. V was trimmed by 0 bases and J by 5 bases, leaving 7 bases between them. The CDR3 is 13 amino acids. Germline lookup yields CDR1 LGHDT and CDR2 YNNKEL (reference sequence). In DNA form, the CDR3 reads TGTGCCAGCAGCCAAGATGGGCAGACTGAAGCTTTCTTT. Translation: CASSQDGQTEAFF.

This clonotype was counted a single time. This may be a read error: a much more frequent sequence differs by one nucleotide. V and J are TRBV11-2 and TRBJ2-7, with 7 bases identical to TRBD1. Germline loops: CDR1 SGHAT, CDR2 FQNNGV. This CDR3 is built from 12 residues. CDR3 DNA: TGTGCCGGCAGCTTCCAGGGGGACGAGCAGTACTTC. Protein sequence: CAGSFQGDEQYF.

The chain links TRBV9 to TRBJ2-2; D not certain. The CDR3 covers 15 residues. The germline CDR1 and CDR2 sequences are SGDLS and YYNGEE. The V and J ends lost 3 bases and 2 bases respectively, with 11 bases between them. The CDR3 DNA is TGTGCCAGCAGCGCGTTAGTAGGAAACACCGGGGAGCTGTTTTTT. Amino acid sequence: CASSALVGNTGELFF.

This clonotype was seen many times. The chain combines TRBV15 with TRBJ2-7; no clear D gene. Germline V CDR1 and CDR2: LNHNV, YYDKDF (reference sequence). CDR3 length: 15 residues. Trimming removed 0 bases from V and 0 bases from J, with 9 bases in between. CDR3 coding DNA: TGTGCCACCAGCAGAGATTTTGAGTCCTCCTACGAGCAGTACTTC. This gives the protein CATSRDFESSYEQYF.

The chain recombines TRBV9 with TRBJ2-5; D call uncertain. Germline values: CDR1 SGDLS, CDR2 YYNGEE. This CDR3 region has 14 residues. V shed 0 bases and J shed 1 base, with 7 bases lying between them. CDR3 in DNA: TGTGCCAGCAGCGTAGGATCTAGCCAAGAGACCCAGTACTTC. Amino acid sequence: CASSVGSSQETQYF.

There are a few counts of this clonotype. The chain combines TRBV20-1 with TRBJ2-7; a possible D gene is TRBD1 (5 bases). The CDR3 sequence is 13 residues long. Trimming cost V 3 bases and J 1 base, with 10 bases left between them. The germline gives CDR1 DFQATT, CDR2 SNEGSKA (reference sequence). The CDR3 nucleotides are TGCAGTGCTAGCCCGCCAGGGTCCTACGAGCAGTACTTC. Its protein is CSASPPGSYEQYF.

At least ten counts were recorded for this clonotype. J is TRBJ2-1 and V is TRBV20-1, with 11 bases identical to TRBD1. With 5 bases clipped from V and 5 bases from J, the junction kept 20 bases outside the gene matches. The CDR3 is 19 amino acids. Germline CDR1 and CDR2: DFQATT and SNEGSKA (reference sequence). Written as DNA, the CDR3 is TGCAGTGCTGAGATTTGGGACAGGGGGTTCTTGGACCCGGACAATGAGCAGTTCTTC. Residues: CSAEIWDRGFLDPDNEQFF.

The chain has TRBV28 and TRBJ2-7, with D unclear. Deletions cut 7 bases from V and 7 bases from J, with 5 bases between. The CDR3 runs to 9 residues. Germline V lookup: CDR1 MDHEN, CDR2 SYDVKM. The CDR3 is CASIQEQYF. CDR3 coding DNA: TGTGCCAGCATCCAAGAGCAGTACTTC.

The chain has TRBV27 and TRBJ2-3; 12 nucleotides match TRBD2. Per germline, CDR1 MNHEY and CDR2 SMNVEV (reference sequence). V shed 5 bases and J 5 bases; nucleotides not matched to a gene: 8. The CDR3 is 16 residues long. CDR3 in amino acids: CASSPLTSGSLDTQYF. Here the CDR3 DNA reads TGTGCCAGCAGTCCCCTGACTAGCGGGAGTTTAGATACGCAGTATTTT.

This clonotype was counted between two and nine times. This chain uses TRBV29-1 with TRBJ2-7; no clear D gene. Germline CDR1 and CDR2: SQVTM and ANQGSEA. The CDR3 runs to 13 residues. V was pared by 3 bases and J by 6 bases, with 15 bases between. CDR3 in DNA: TGCAGCGTTGATCTCTCAGAAACGGCCGAGCAGTACTTC. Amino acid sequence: CSVDLSETAEQYF.

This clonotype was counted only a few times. The CDR3 region has the DNA TGCAGCGTTGAAGGTTCTGGGGGAAATGAGCAGTTCTTC. Its protein product is CSVEGSGGNEQFF. The genes are TRBV29-1 and TRBJ2-1, with D perhaps being TRBD1 or TRBD2 (5 bases each). The germline gives CDR1 SQVTM, CDR2 ANQGSEA. This CDR3 comprises 13 residues. Trimming took off 1 base at V and 7 bases at J, with 11 bases between the two ends.

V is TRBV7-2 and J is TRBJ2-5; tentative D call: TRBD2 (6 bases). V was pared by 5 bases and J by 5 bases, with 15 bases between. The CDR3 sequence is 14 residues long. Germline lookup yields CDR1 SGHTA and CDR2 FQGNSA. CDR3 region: CASSHTEGPETQYF. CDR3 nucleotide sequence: TGTGCCAGCAGCCATACGGAGGGACCGGAGACCCAGTACTTC.

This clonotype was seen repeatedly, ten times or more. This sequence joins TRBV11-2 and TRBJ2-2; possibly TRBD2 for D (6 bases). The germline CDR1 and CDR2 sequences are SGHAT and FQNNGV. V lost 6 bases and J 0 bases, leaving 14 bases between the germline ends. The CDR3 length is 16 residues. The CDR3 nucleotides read TGTGCCAGCAGTCTGTCGCGGGAACCGAACACCGGGGAGCTGTTTTTT. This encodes CASSLSREPNTGELFF.

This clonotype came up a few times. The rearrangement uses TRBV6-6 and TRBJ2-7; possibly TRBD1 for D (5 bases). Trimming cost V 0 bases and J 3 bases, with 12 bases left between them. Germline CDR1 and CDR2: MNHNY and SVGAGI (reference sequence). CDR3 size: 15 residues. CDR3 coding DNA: TGTGCCAGCAGTTACTCGCCGCAGGGCCACTACGAGCAGTACTTC. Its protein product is CASSYSPQGHYEQYF.

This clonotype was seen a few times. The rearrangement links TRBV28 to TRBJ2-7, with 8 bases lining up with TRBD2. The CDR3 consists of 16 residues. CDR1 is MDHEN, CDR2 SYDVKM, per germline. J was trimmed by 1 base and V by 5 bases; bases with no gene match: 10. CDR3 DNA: TGTGCCAGCAGTCCTCGCAGCGGGAGTGAGTCCTACGAGCAGTACTTC. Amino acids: CASSPRSGSESYEQYF.

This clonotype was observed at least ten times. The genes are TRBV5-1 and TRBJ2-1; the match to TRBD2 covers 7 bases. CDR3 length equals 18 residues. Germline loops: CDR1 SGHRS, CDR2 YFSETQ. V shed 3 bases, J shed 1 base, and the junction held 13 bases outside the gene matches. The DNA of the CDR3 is TGCGCCAGCAGCTGGAGAGCTAGCGGACAATATTCCTACAATGAGCAGTTCTTC. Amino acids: CASSWRASGQYSYNEQFF.

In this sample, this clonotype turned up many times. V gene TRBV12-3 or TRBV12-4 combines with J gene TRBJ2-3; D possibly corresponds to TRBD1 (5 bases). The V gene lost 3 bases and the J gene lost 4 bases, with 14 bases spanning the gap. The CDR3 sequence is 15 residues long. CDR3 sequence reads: CASSFFGRASDTQYF. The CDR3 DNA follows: TGTGCCAGCAGTTTTTTCGGCAGGGCGTCAGATACGCAGTATTTT.

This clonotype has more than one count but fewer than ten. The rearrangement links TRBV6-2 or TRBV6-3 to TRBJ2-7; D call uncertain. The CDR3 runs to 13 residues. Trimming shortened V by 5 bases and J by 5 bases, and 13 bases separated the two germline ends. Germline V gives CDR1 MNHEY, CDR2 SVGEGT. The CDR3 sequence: CASSPTTYHEQYF. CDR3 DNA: TGTGCCAGCAGTCCCACCACTTACCACGAGCAGTACTTC.

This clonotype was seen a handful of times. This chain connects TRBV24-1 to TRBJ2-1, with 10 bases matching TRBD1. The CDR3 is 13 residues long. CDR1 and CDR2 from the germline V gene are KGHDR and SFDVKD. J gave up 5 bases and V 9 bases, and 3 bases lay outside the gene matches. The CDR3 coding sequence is TGTGCCACCCGACAGGGGGCTGACAATGAGCAGTTCTTC. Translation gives CATRQGADNEQFF.

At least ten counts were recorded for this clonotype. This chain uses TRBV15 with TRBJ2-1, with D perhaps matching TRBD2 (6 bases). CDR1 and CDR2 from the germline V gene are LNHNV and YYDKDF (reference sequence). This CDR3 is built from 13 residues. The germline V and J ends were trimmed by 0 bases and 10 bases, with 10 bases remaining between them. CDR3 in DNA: TGTGCCACCAGCAGAGATCGGGGGTACGAGCAGTTCTTC. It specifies CATSRDRGYEQFF.

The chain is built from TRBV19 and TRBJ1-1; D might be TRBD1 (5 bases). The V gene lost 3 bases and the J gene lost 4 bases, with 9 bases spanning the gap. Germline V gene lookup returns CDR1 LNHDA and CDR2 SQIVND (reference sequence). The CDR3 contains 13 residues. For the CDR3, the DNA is TGTGCCAGTAGTATGGGCGGGGGCACTGAAGCTTTCTTT. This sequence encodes CASSMGGGTEAFF.

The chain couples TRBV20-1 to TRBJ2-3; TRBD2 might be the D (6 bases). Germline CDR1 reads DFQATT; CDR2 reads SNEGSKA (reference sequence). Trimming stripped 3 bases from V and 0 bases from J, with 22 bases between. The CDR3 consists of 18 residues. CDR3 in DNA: TGCAGTGCTAGGAACCTGGCGGGTAGCGGATATAGCACAGATACGCAGTATTTT. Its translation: CSARNLAGSGYSTDTQYF.